One sample yielded the 17 T cell receptor beta chains listed below, sequenced in a study of graft-versus-host responses after intestinal transplantation. Only in-frame clones appear in the TCRdb table, and some are missing; sequencing was by immunoSEQ multiplex PCR. This sample yields more than 95,000 clones, of which around nine tenths are seen a single time; around 0.17% belongs to the top ten. Their recognized antigens are unknown. Here the sequenced sample was unstimulated CD4+ T cells sorted from spleen or lymph node cells, taken before intestinal transplant. These receptors were obtained from a human donor who received an intestinal transplant.

This sequence joins TRBV19 and TRBJ1-1, with D maybe TRBD1 (6 bases). Trimming removed 2 bases at V and 8 bases at J, with 15 bases between. The germline CDR1 and CDR2 sequences are LNHDA and SQIVND (reference sequence). The CDR3 has 14 residues. This chain's CDR3 is CASSIITDSPEAFF. DNA of the CDR3: TGTGCCAGTAGTATAATCACGGACAGCCCGGAAGCTTTCTTT. Full variable domain (missing parts from reference TRBV19 and TRBJ1-1): DGGITQSPKYLFRKEGQNVTLSCEQNLNHDAMYWYRQDPGQGLRLIYYSQIVNDFQKGDIAEGYSVSREKKESFPLTVTSAQKNPTAFYLCASSIITDSPEAFFGQGTRLTVV.

This chain links TRBV9 with TRBJ2-3; D not certain. The CDR3 extends over 14 amino acids. Germline CDR1 is SGDLS and CDR2 is YYNGEE. Trimming left V 2 bases short and J 5 bases short, with 12 bases between. CDR3 bases: TGTGCCAGCAGCGTGCGACCCGAGGAAGATACGCAGTATTTT. This translates into CASSVRPEEDTQYF. The complete variable domain, with remaining parts taken from reference TRBV9 and TRBJ2-3, reads DSGVTQTPKHLITATGQRVTLRCSPRSGDLSVYWYQQSLDQGLQFLIQYYNGEERAKGNILERFSAQQFPDLHSELNLSSLELGDSALYFCASSVRPEEDTQYFGPGTRLTVL.

The CDR3 here is CASSDDRGEFSYEQYF. The DNA of the CDR3 is TGTGCCAGCAGCGATGACAGGGGGGAATTCTCCTACGAGCAGTACTTC. This sequence joins TRBV5-5 and TRBJ2-7; 9 bases line up with TRBD1. J gave up 0 bases and V 4 bases, and 8 bases lay outside the gene matches. The CDR3 runs 16 residues. Germline CDR1 and CDR2: SGHKS and YYEKEE (reference sequence).

The chain is built from TRBV29-1 and TRBJ1-1; TRBD1 agrees at 8 bases. V shed 0 bases, J shed 6 bases, and the junction held 9 bases outside the gene matches. This CDR3 is built from 15 residues. CDR1 and CDR2 (germline): SQVTM, ANQGSEA. CDR3 protein: CSVEDEPDRVSEAFF. DNA for the CDR3: TGCAGCGTTGAAGATGAGCCGGACAGGGTCTCTGAAGCTTTCTTT.

This clone was recorded once. The chain combines TRBV4-3 with TRBJ1-2; D is perhaps TRBD1 (5 bases). The CDR3 extends over 16 amino acids. Looked up from germline, CDR1 is LGHNA and CDR2 is YSLEER. The V and J ends lost 0 bases and 4 bases respectively, with 15 bases between them. The CDR3 spells CASSQDMGRVLYGYTF. CDR3 nucleotides: TGCGCCAGCAGCCAAGATATGGGCAGGGTACTCTATGGCTACACCTTC.

The rearrangement joins TRBV21-1 to TRBJ2-7; the table names TRBD1, a call not compared with the DNA. TRBV21-1 is noted as a pseudogene. The CDR3 contains 15 residues. CDR3 residues: CASSTTDRVWLWQYF. Here the CDR3 DNA reads TGTGCCAGCAGCACGACTGACAGGGTCTGGCTTTGGCAGTACTTC.

CDR3 sequence reads: CASRVGGEGPYEQYF. For the CDR3, the DNA is TGTGCCAGCAGGGTAGGTGGGGAGGGCCCCTACGAGCAGTACTTC. This chain uses TRBV6-1 with TRBJ2-7, with 7 bases that match TRBD2. Germline V CDR1 and CDR2: MNHNS, SASEGT. This CDR3 spans 15 amino acids. The J segment lost 2 bases and the V segment lost 6 bases, leaving 10 bases of the junction unmatched.

The V and J genes are TRBV5-5 and TRBJ2-5; tentatively, D is TRBD1 (6 bases). The closer fit of TRBJ2-7 to the DNA end suggests the J call may be wrong. The CDR3 is 14 amino acids. Germline V gene data show CDR1 as SGHKS and CDR2 as YYEKEE (reference sequence). The CDR3: CASSLGGHTYEQYF. The CDR3 nucleotides are TGTGCCAGCAGCTTGGGGGGGCATACCTACGAGCAGTACTTC.

The rearrangement links TRBV27 to TRBJ2-5; 9 nucleotides align to TRBD2. CDR3 length: 16 residues. The ends lost 2 bases at V and 11 bases at J; junction bases unmatched: 15. Germline CDR1 MNHEY, CDR2 SMNVEV (reference sequence). The CDR3 region is CASSLNAGGFGVEQYF. The CDR3 DNA sequence: TGTGCCAGCAGTTTAAACGCGGGAGGGTTCGGGGTGGAGCAGTACTTC.

This chain joins TRBV5-1 and TRBJ1-6, with TRBD1 matching over 10 bases. CDR1 and CDR2 (germline): SGHRS, YFSETQ. V shed 4 bases and J 6 bases; nucleotides not matched to a gene: 16. CDR3 length equals 19 residues. The CDR3 protein is CASSQPGQGTHLSNSPLHF. The CDR3 region has the DNA TGCGCCAGCAGCCAACCGGGACAGGGGACCCATTTATCTAATTCACCCCTCCACTTT.

This chain links TRBV7-9 with TRBJ2-7; 7 positions agree with TRBD1. The V segment lost 6 bases and the J segment 2 bases; nucleotides outside the gene matches: 1. This CDR3 comprises 12 residues. Germline V gene sequence: CDR1 SEHNR, CDR2 FQNEAQ (reference sequence). The CDR3 reads CASSQGAYEQYF. DNA of the CDR3: TGTGCCAGCAGTCAGGGGGCCTACGAGCAGTACTTC.

This chain links TRBV5-5 with TRBJ1-2, with unresolved D. This CDR3 contains 13 residues. V was shortened by 0 bases and J by 5 bases, with 8 bases between the two germline ends. Looked up from germline, CDR1 is SGHKS and CDR2 is YYEKEE (reference sequence). This chain's CDR3 is CASSLDSRYGYTF. The CDR3 region has the DNA TGTGCCAGCAGCTTGGACAGCAGATATGGCTACACCTTC.

Here the CDR3 DNA reads TGTGCCAGCACCCGGACTAGCGGGCGAATATTACAAGAGACCCAGTACTTC. It specifies CASTRTSGRILQETQYF. The chain uses TRBV2 and TRBJ2-5; 11 bases are a match to TRBD2. This CDR3 has 17 residues. CDR1 is SNHLY, CDR2 FYNNEI, per germline. The ends lost 7 bases at V and 2 bases at J; junction bases unmatched: 12.

This clone was seen just once. The chain links TRBV30 to TRBJ1-2; possibly TRBD1 for D (6 bases). In germline, CDR1 is GTSNPN, CDR2 SVGIG (reference sequence). There are 13 residues in the CDR3. The V gene lost 3 bases and the J gene lost 12 bases, with 20 bases spanning the gap. In DNA form, the CDR3 reads TGTGCCTGGAGGGCTCAGGGGCTGCTTCATGACACCTTC. Translating it yields CAWRAQGLLHDTF.

This clone appeared a few times. The genes are TRBV18 and TRBJ2-1, with D possibly TRBD1 on 6 matching bases. Trimming stripped 2 bases from V and 0 bases from J, with 8 bases between. This CDR3 spans 15 amino acids. Germline V lookup: CDR1 KGHSH, CDR2 LQKENI. The CDR3 region has the DNA TGTGCCAGCTCACCAAGGGGGATCTCCTACAATGAGCAGTTCTTC. Its translation: CASSPRGISYNEQFF.

The count of this clone is one. V is TRBV10-3 and J is TRBJ1-2, with 9 bases identical to TRBD1. CDR3 length: 13 amino acids. With 4 bases clipped from V and 6 bases from J, the junction kept 3 bases outside the gene matches. From germline, CDR1 is ENHRY and CDR2 SYGVKD. The CDR3 region is CAISGQGVDGYTF. The CDR3 nucleotides are TGTGCCATCAGTGGACAGGGGGTGGATGGCTACACCTTC.

In this sample, this clone turned up once. The gene calls are TRBV28 and TRBJ2-3; a possible D gene is TRBD2 (5 bases). CDR1 and CDR2 (germline): MDHEN, SYDVKM. Between the trimmed V and J ends, which lost 6 bases and 0 bases, there was a span of 16 bases. This CDR3 has 16 residues. CDR3 protein: CASRLHGERSTDTQYF. The DNA of the CDR3 is TGTGCCAGCAGATTGCACGGGGAACGTAGCACAGATACGCAGTATTTT.